This TCR beta chain was obtained from a study of T-cell reconstitution after alpha-beta-depleted transplantation in children. Unique molecular identifiers were incorporated when the TCRbeta library was constructed. MiXCR, run by TCRdb on the PCR reads, gives a single entry per CDR3 protein. This sample has 490,000 or so distinct CDR3 sequences; about an eighth occur once, and the top ten carry about 5.6%. CDR1 and CDR2 (germline): MNHNS, SASEGT. This CDR3 contains 15 residues. V was trimmed by 7 bases and J by 3 bases, leaving 19 bases between them. This chain links TRBV6-1 with TRBJ2-7; maybe TRBD1 (6 bases). The sequence derives from a human donor who donated a stem cell graft to a child with combined immunodeficiency. The input for sequencing was PBMCs from the stem cell graft donor, taken from the stem cell graft. The CDR3 spells CASIISVTGLYEQYF. As DNA, the CDR3 is TGTGCCAGCATCATTTCGGTCACAGGGCTCTACGAGCAGTACTTC.